This T cell receptor (beta chain) came from a study of spatial heterogeneity in lung cancer. Time point in this sample: sample taken at primary tumor resection. The authors sequenced whole RNA from tumor, nontumor lung or frozen PBMC without sorting. Looked up from germline, CDR1 is SGHRS and CDR2 is YFSETQ. The CDR3 sequence is 15 residues long. With 4 bases clipped from V and 0 bases from J, the junction kept 3 bases outside the gene matches. Every TCR cDNA molecule bore a unique molecular identifier. TCRdb independently ran MiXCR on the 5' RACE reads; one entry per CDR3 protein. This sample has 48,000 or so distinct CDR3 sequences, with roughly 5% found just once. In this sample, this clonotype turned up many times.

The clonotype comes from a male donor with early-stage non-small cell lung cancer. The sample in question was PBMCs, obtained at surgery. This chain joins TRBV5-1 and TRBJ2-7, with TRBD1 identical over 11 bases. The CDR3 DNA reads TGCGCCAGCAGCCTGGGGACAGGGGGCTCCTACGAGCAGTACTTC. It is translated as CASSLGTGGSYEQYF.